These T cell receptor beta chains were read from a single sample in a study of identical twins. TCRdb reanalysed the 5' RACE reads using MiXCR and keeps one entry per CDR3 protein. The sample has about 530,000 distinct CDR3 sequences; about a fifth are singletons. These same data were also listed under a study on yellow fever vaccine responses in identical twins.

The sequenced sample was CD4+ T cells sorted from blood. The receptors come from a woman aged 18-29 years in good health. The CDR3 runs from the conserved cysteine through the conserved F or W. The order of the fields is V gene, J gene, D gene, clone size, CDR3 DNA, CDR3 protein. A D gene is named only where the DNA matches it firmly. Clone sizes are given selectively: once, few, many, or a class where the clone is expanded.

V: TRBV29-1
J: TRBJ1-2
D: .
size: few
DNA: TGCAGCGTTGTTTCCGGTCAGGGGCGGGATGGCTACACCTTC
CDR3: CSVVSGQGRDGYTF

V: TRBV25-1
J: TRBJ2-7
D: .
size: .
DNA: TGTGCCAGCAGTGAATCAGGCTTCCGTTCCTACGAGCAGTACTTC
CDR3: CASSESGFRSYEQYF

V: TRBV6-2/TRBV6-3
J: TRBJ2-4
D: .
size: .
DNA: TGTGCCAGCAGTTACCCCGGGACCCCCAAAAACATTCAGTACTTC
CDR3: CASSYPGTPKNIQYF

V: TRBV2
J: TRBJ2-1
D: TRBD1
size: few
DNA: TGTGCCCGAAGGACAGGGGGGTACAATGAGCAGTTCTTC
CDR3: CARRTGGYNEQFF

V: TRBV5-1
J: TRBJ1-1
D: .
size: few
DNA: TGCGCCAGCAGCCCAACGGGCCTCGGCGGTTTCTTT
CDR3: CASSPTGLGGFF

V: TRBV13
J: TRBJ2-4
D: TRBD2
size: .
DNA: TGTGCCAGCAGCTTAGGCCCTATTCTAGCGGGAGTCAAAAACATTCAGTACTTC
CDR3: CASSLGPILAGVKNIQYF

V: TRBV24-1
J: TRBJ2-1
D: .
size: few
DNA: TGTGCCACCAGTGCCAGCGGAGGAGGGGATCGGAATAGAGGGGCCTACAATGAGCAGTTCTTC
CDR3: CATSASGGGDRNRGAYNEQFF

V: TRBV20-1
J: TRBJ2-2
D: TRBD2
size: .
DNA: TGCAGTGCTAGAGAGTCTAGCGGGAGCACCGGGGAGCTGTTTTTT
CDR3: CSARESSGSTGELFF

V: TRBV9
J: TRBJ2-5
D: .
size: few
DNA: TGTGCCAGCAGCGTAGAAGGAGTTTTAGGAAAGACCCAGTACTTC
CDR3: CASSVEGVLGKTQYF

V: TRBV4-1
J: TRBJ2-1
D: .
size: .
DNA: TGCGCCAGCAGCCAAGACAGTAGCGGAAACTCCTACAATGAGCAGTTCTTC
CDR3: CASSQDSSGNSYNEQFF

V: TRBV12-3/TRBV12-4
J: TRBJ1-1
D: .
size: few
DNA: TGTGCCAGCAGCCCCATGGGGGAAGCTTTCTTT
CDR3: CASSPMGEAFF

V: TRBV6-1
J: TRBJ1-5
D: .
size: .
DNA: TGTGCCAGCGTCGAGGTTAGCAATCAGCCCCAGCATTTT
CDR3: CASVEVSNQPQHF

V: TRBV20-1
J: TRBJ2-5
D: .
size: few
DNA: TGCAGTGCTAGACTCCCAGGGGTACAAGAGACCCAGTACTTC
CDR3: CSARLPGVQETQYF

V: TRBV3-1
J: TRBJ2-1
D: .
size: .
DNA: TGTGCCAGCAGCCGGGCATCTTTCGGAGAACAGAGTGAGCAGTTCTTC
CDR3: CASSRASFGEQSEQFF

V: TRBV11-3
J: TRBJ2-3
D: TRBD1
size: .
DNA: TGTGCCAGCAGCAACCGGGACAGAGACACAGATACGCAGTATTTT
CDR3: CASSNRDRDTDTQYF

V: TRBV10-3
J: TRBJ1-1
D: .
size: .
DNA: TGTGCCATCAAGGGGCAGAGCCTGATGAACACTGAAGCTTTCTTT
CDR3: CAIKGQSLMNTEAFF

V: TRBV5-1
J: TRBJ2-5
D: .
size: few
DNA: TGCGCCAGCAGCCTGCTAACGCAAGAGACCCAGTACTTC
CDR3: CASSLLTQETQYF

V: TRBV12-3/TRBV12-4
J: TRBJ2-7
D: .
size: .
DNA: TGTGCCAGCAGACCCCGGGACGGCGCCTACGAGCAGTACTTC
CDR3: CASRPRDGAYEQYF

V: TRBV6-2/TRBV6-3
J: TRBJ1-2
D: TRBD1
size: few
DNA: TGTGCCAGCAGGGACAGGACCTATGGCTACACCTTC
CDR3: CASRDRTYGYTF

V: TRBV27
J: TRBJ2-1
D: .
size: few
DNA: TGTGCCAGCAGTTTCGGGACAAATTACAATGAGCAGTTCTTC
CDR3: CASSFGTNYNEQFF

V: TRBV6-1
J: TRBJ2-3
D: TRBD1
size: .
DNA: TGTGCCAGCAGTGAAGTCGGACAGGGGGAGTCGGGGACAGATACGCAGTATTTT
CDR3: CASSEVGQGESGTDTQYF

V: TRBV20-1
J: TRBJ1-1
D: TRBD1
size: .
DNA: TGCAGTGCTAAACAGGCGACAGGGGCCACTGAAGCTTTCTTT
CDR3: CSAKQATGATEAFF

V: TRBV15
J: TRBJ1-2
D: .
size: few
DNA: TGTGCCACCAGCAGAGTTGGGGACTATGGCTACACCTTC
CDR3: CATSRVGDYGYTF

V: TRBV20-1
J: TRBJ2-5
D: .
size: .
DNA: TGCAGTGCTAGAGATTCCGTGGAGACCCAGTACTTC
CDR3: CSARDSVETQYF

V: TRBV24-1
J: TRBJ2-1
D: .
size: .
DNA: TGTGCCACCAGCTCGGACTTCTCCTACAATGAGCAGTTCTTC
CDR3: CATSSDFSYNEQFF

V: TRBV20-1
J: TRBJ2-5
D: TRBD2
size: .
DNA: TGCAGTGCTTCCCGAGGACTAGCGGGGGGCCCCCAGGAGACCCAGTACTTC
CDR3: CSASRGLAGGPQETQYF

V: TRBV20-1
J: TRBJ1-5
D: .
size: .
DNA: TGCAGTGCTAGAGAGTTCAGTCAAAACAATCAGCCCCAGCATTTT
CDR3: CSAREFSQNNQPQHF

V: TRBV7-9
J: TRBJ2-1
D: .
size: .
DNA: TGTGCCAGCAGCTTTAAGGTTAACAATGAGCAGTTCTTC
CDR3: CASSFKVNNEQFF

V: TRBV4-1
J: TRBJ2-3
D: .
size: .
DNA: TGCGCCAGCAGCCAAGTGAACCTTGGTTTCACAGATACGCAGTATTTT
CDR3: CASSQVNLGFTDTQYF

V: TRBV5-1
J: TRBJ2-3
D: TRBD2
size: .
DNA: TGCGCCAGCAGCATCCCGACTAGCCCCTTCGCAGATACGCAGTATTTT
CDR3: CASSIPTSPFADTQYF

V: TRBV28
J: TRBJ2-1
D: .
size: .
DNA: TGTGCCAGCAGTAAAATCTCTAAGAAGGTCTACAATGAGCAGTTCTTC
CDR3: CASSKISKKVYNEQFF

V: TRBV7-3
J: TRBJ2-5
D: .
size: .
DNA: TGTGCCAGCAGTTCCGGGACCCTAGAGACCCAGTACTTC
CDR3: CASSSGTLETQYF

V: TRBV10-3
J: TRBJ2-5
D: .
size: .
DNA: TGTGCCATCAGTGAGTCGGCAGGCAAAGAGACCCAGTACTTC
CDR3: CAISESAGKETQYF

V: TRBV14
J: TRBJ2-5
D: .
size: .
DNA: TGTGCCAGCAGCCACGGTCCTCTCGTCAAACAAGAGACCCAGTACTTC
CDR3: CASSHGPLVKQETQYF

V: TRBV4-2
J: TRBJ2-4
D: TRBD2
size: few
DNA: TGTGCCAGCAGCCCCGGACTAGCGGGAGGGAACAGGGCCAAAAACATTCAGTACTTC
CDR3: CASSPGLAGGNRAKNIQYF

V: TRBV11-2
J: TRBJ1-4
D: TRBD1
size: few
DNA: TGTGCCAGCAGCTCGAACAGGGGGCCCGAAAAAAAACTGTTTTTT
CDR3: CASSSNRGPEKKLFF

V: TRBV12-3/TRBV12-4
J: TRBJ2-3
D: TRBD2
size: .
DNA: TGTGCCAGCAGCCATGGACTAGTTACAGATACGCAGTATTTT
CDR3: CASSHGLVTDTQYF

V: TRBV6-2/TRBV6-3
J: TRBJ2-5
D: TRBD2
size: .
DNA: TGTGCCAGCAGGGCTAAGCGGGGGCCAACAGAGACCCAGTACTTC
CDR3: CASRAKRGPTETQYF

V: TRBV29-1
J: TRBJ2-1
D: .
size: .
DNA: TGCAGCGTTGATAGGGACGCGCAAAATGAGCAGTTCTTC
CDR3: CSVDRDAQNEQFF

V: TRBV6-1
J: TRBJ2-7
D: TRBD2
size: .
DNA: TGTGCCAGCAGTGGCCCGGGGACTAGCGGGAGGTCTAGCTCCTACGAGCAGTACTTC
CDR3: CASSGPGTSGRSSSYEQYF

V: TRBV15
J: TRBJ1-3
D: .
size: .
DNA: TGTGCCACCAGCAGAGATCGGATGCCTTCTGGAAACACCATATATTTT
CDR3: CATSRDRMPSGNTIYF

V: TRBV20-1
J: TRBJ2-7
D: TRBD2
size: few
DNA: TGCAGTGCTAGAGCAGGGACTAGCGGGTACGAGCAGTACTTC
CDR3: CSARAGTSGYEQYF

V: TRBV3-1
J: TRBJ2-1
D: .
size: once
DNA: TGTGCCAGCAGCCAAGTCCAGAATAACAATGAGCAGTTCTTC
CDR3: CASSQVQNNNEQFF

V: TRBV29-1
J: TRBJ2-5
D: .
size: few
DNA: TGCAGCGTTAGACAGGCACAAGAGACCCAGTACTTC
CDR3: CSVRQAQETQYF

V: TRBV11-2
J: TRBJ2-1
D: TRBD1
size: few
DNA: TGTGCCAGTTCACTCTCGGGACAGTCCTACAATGAGCAGTTCTTC
CDR3: CASSLSGQSYNEQFF

V: TRBV3-1
J: TRBJ1-3
D: .
size: few
DNA: TGTGCCAGCAGCCAAGTTGGGACTGGAAACACCATATATTTT
CDR3: CASSQVGTGNTIYF

V: TRBV15
J: TRBJ2-2
D: .
size: .
DNA: TGTGCCACCAGCAGAATGAGGCGGTTCGCGAACACCGGGGAGCTGTTTTTT
CDR3: CATSRMRRFANTGELFF

V: TRBV3-1
J: TRBJ2-3
D: TRBD2
size: .
DNA: TGTGCCAGCAGCCATCATGTTAGCGGGGCCACAGATACGCAGTATTTT
CDR3: CASSHHVSGATDTQYF

V: TRBV2
J: TRBJ2-1
D: .
size: few
DNA: TGTGCCAGCACACTAGGGCCCAGTAGTGAGCAGTTCTTC
CDR3: CASTLGPSSEQFF

V: TRBV20-1
J: TRBJ2-5
D: TRBD1
size: few
DNA: TGCAGTGCTAGATCGGACAGGGGCAAGACCCAGTACTTC
CDR3: CSARSDRGKTQYF

V: TRBV5-1
J: TRBJ2-2
D: TRBD2
size: few
DNA: TGCGCCAGCAGCTCCGGGGTTAGCGGGAGACCCGGGGAGCTGTTTTTT
CDR3: CASSSGVSGRPGELFF

V: TRBV12-3/TRBV12-4
J: TRBJ2-2
D: TRBD2
size: .
DNA: TGTGCCAGCAGTTCTGCGGGGGGATTGACCGGGGAGCTGTTTTTT
CDR3: CASSSAGGLTGELFF

V: TRBV5-1
J: TRBJ2-7
D: .
size: few
DNA: TGCGCCAGCAGGTTGAGGGAATACGAGCAGTACTTC
CDR3: CASRLREYEQYF

V: TRBV5-1
J: TRBJ2-1
D: TRBD1
size: few
DNA: TGCGCCAGCAGCTTGGCCGACAGGGCCAATGAGCAGTTCTTC
CDR3: CASSLADRANEQFF